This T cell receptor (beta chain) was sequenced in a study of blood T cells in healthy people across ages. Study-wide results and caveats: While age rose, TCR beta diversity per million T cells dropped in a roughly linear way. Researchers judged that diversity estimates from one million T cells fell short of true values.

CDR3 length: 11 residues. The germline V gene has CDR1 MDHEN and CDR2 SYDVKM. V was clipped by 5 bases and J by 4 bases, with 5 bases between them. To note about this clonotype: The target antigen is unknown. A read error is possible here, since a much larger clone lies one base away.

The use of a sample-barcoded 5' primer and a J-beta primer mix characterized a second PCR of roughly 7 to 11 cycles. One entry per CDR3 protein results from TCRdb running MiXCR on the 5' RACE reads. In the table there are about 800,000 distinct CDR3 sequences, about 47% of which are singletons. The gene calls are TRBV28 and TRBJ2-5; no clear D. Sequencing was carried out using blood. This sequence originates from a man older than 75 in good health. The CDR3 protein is CASSDVETQYF. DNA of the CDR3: TGTGCCAGCAGTGACGTAGAGACCCAGTACTTC.